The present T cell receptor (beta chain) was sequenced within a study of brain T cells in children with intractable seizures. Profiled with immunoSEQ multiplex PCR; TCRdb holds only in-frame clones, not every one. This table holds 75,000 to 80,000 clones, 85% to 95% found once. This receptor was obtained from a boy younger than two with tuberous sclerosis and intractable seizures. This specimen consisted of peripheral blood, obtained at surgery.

DNA of the CDR3: TGTGCCAGCAGTGACGACGGCTACAATGAGCAGTTCTTC. Encoded protein: CASSDDGYNEQFF. The chain employs TRBV6-4 and TRBJ2-1; D is unresolved. V was shortened by 2 bases and J by 3 bases, with 5 bases between the two germline ends. Germline V CDR1 and CDR2: MRHNA, SNTAGT. This CDR3 is 13 amino acids long.